Listed below are T cell receptor beta chains from one sample, sequenced in a study of T cells in Graves' hyperthyroidism and ophthalmopathy. Each CDR3 protein is one row after TCRdb ran MiXCR on the multiplex PCR reads. This table has 450,000 to 550,000 distinct CDR3 sequences, approximately 25% appearing once. Specimen: blood. The receptors here all came from a woman in her twenties or thirties with Graves' ophthalmopathy. Each CDR3 is given with its conserved first and last residue. The D gene is left open where the match is weak. Some rows have no size entry. The others give once, few or many, or a class for an expanded clone.

D gene	clone size	V gene	J gene	CDR3 protein	CDR3 DNA
-	many	TRBV12-3/TRBV12-4	TRBJ1-2	CASSFNPPQGILDGYTF	TGTGCCAGCAGTTTCAATCCACCCCAGGGGATTTTAGATGGCTACACCTTC
-	-	TRBV6-2/TRBV6-3	TRBJ2-5	CASTPFGLKRGETQYF	TGTGCCAGCACCCCCTTCGGGCTCAAAAGAGGAGAGACCCAGTACTTC
TRBD2	many	TRBV27	TRBJ2-2	CASSSGLAGHTGELFF	TGTGCCAGCAGTTCCGGACTAGCGGGGCACACCGGGGAGCTGTTTTTT
-	many	TRBV13	TRBJ1-2	CASSLGWAGYTF	TGTGCCAGCAGCTTAGGGTGGGCTGGCTACACCTTC
TRBD2	-	TRBV6-1	TRBJ2-7	CASSTSGGESHEQYF	TGTGCCAGCAGTACCAGCGGGGGCGAGAGCCACGAGCAGTACTTC
-	once	TRBV6-1	TRBJ1-1	CASSPTPENTEAFF	TGTGCCAGCAGTCCGACCCCTGAGAACACTGAAGCTTTCTTT
TRBD2	-	TRBV12-3/TRBV12-4	TRBJ2-1	CASSLALAGGPDEQFF	TGTGCCAGCAGTTTAGCTTTGGCGGGGGGGCCCGATGAGCAGTTCTTC
-	many	TRBV5-1	TRBJ1-1	CASSLERGGGTRDTEAFF	TGCGCCAGCAGCTTGGAAAGAGGGGGTGGGACCCGTGACACTGAAGCTTTCTTT
TRBD1	many	TRBV12-3/TRBV12-4	TRBJ2-5	CASGRGRGQETQYF	TGTGCCAGTGGCCGGGGCAGGGGGCAAGAGACCCAGTACTTC
-	-	TRBV24-1	TRBJ1-2	CATSAGPAGRVNGGYTF	TGTGCCACCAGTGCGGGCCCTGCGGGCAGGGTAAACGGCGGCTACACCTTC
TRBD1	many	TRBV20-1	TRBJ2-4	CSARVTGRTGNIQYF	TGCAGTGCTAGAGTAACGGGCAGGACAGGAAACATTCAGTACTTC
-	many	TRBV28	TRBJ2-7	CASGSLSSYEQYF	TGTGCCAGCGGAAGCTTGAGCTCCTACGAGCAGTACTTC
TRBD2	-	TRBV7-8	TRBJ2-2	CASNFLFGGATTGELCF	TGTGCCAGCAACTTTTTGTTCGGGGGGGCGACCACCGGGGAGCTGTGTTTT
-	few	TRBV5-1	TRBJ1-1	CASSLVAGSSSEAFF	TGCGCCAGCAGCTTGGTGGCAGGGAGTTCTTCTGAAGCTTTCTTT
-	many	TRBV7-6	TRBJ1-1	CASTLTGANTEAFF	TGTGCCAGCACCCTGACGGGAGCAAACACTGAAGCTTTCTTT
TRBD2	many	TRBV6-5	TRBJ2-5	CASSYSPTSGGQETQYF	TGTGCCAGCAGTTACTCCCCTACTAGCGGGGGACAAGAGACCCAGTACTTC
-	many	TRBV28	TRBJ2-7	CASSVTSESYEQYF	TGTGCCAGCAGTGTAACAAGTGAGTCCTACGAGCAGTACTTC
-	-	TRBV6-5	TRBJ1-2	CASSYKSKVENYGYTF	TGTGCCAGCAGTTACAAATCGAAGGTGGAGAACTATGGCTACACCTTC
-	many	TRBV11-2	TRBJ2-3	CASSLRSATSTDTQYF	TGTGCCAGCAGCTTAAGGAGCGCCACTAGCACAGATACGCAGTATTTT
-	-	TRBV29-1	TRBJ1-3	CSVAPGNTIYF	TGCAGCGTTGCGCCCGGAAACACCATATATTTT
-	many	TRBV12-3/TRBV12-4	TRBJ1-1	CASSIDLAESSGAFF	TGTGCCAGCAGTATTGACTTGGCAGAGTCGTCCGGAGCTTTCTTT
-	-	TRBV5-1	TRBJ2-7	CASSPETRNSYEQYF	TGCGCCAGCAGCCCCGAAACTAGGAACTCCTACGAGCAGTACTTC
TRBD1	-	TRBV7-9	TRBJ2-7	CASSLSGGQGREQYF	TGTGCCAGCAGCTTAAGTGGGGGACAGGGCCGCGAGCAGTACTTC
TRBD1	-	TRBV6-5	TRBJ1-2	CASSWDRIYGYTF	TGTGCCAGCAGTTGGGACAGAATTTATGGCTACACCTTC
-	many	TRBV11-2	TRBJ1-2	CASSLKIERGAGYTF	TGTGCCAGCAGCTTAAAAATTGAGAGGGGGGCCGGCTACACCTTC
-	many	TRBV30	TRBJ1-5	CAWSTQVNQPQHF	TGTGCCTGGAGCACACAGGTAAATCAGCCCCAGCATTTT
-	-	TRBV6-1	TRBJ1-2	CASSPLSGTIGYTF	TGTGCCAGCAGCCCCTTGTCAGGGACTATAGGCTACACCTTC
TRBD2	many	TRBV7-2	TRBJ2-5	CASSPYPSGGQTQYF	TGTGCCAGCAGCCCCTACCCTAGCGGGGGACAGACCCAGTACTTC
-	-	TRBV20-1	TRBJ2-7	CSARAARGIHEQYF	TGCAGTGCTAGAGCGGCCAGGGGTATCCACGAGCAGTACTTC
-	many	TRBV20-1	TRBJ2-5	CSANNAVVETQYF	TGCAGTGCTAATAACGCCGTAGTGGAGACCCAGTACTTC
TRBD1	-	TRBV27	TRBJ1-1	CASSLRQGAGTEAFF	TGTGCCAGCAGTTTACGACAGGGGGCGGGCACTGAAGCTTTCTTT
-	-	TRBV5-1	TRBJ1-2	CASSSRDVNYGYTF	TGCGCCAGCAGCTCGCGGGACGTCAACTATGGCTACACCTTC
TRBD1	many	TRBV29-1	TRBJ1-2	CSVDLSGGHGYTF	TGCAGCGTTGATCTTTCAGGGGGCCATGGCTACACCTTC
-	-	TRBV20-1	TRBJ1-2	CSARENWEFDGYTF	TGCAGTGCTAGAGAGAACTGGGAATTTGATGGCTACACCTTC
-	-	TRBV24-1	TRBJ2-5	CATSETAEETQYF	TGTGCCACCAGTGAGACGGCGGAGGAGACCCAGTACTTC
TRBD2	-	TRBV4-1	TRBJ2-5	CASSQAERGGETQYF	TGCGCCAGCAGCCAAGCCGAGCGGGGGGGCGAGACCCAGTACTTC
TRBD1	many	TRBV12-3/TRBV12-4	TRBJ2-7	CASGGTGGSYEQYF	TGTGCCAGCGGAGGGACAGGGGGCTCCTACGAGCAGTACTTC
-	-	TRBV7-8	TRBJ2-7	CASRRTTASSYEQYF	TGTGCCAGCAGACGAACGACAGCGAGCTCCTACGAGCAGTACTTC
-	many	TRBV6-5	TRBJ1-2	CASSPGGADYGYTF	TGTGCCAGCAGCCCCGGAGGAGCGGACTATGGCTACACCTTC
TRBD2	few	TRBV10-3	TRBJ2-3	CAVEGLAGEPDTQYF	TGTGCCGTTGAGGGACTAGCGGGGGAGCCAGATACGCAGTATTTT
TRBD1	many	TRBV25-1	TRBJ1-2	CASNPPGQGNYGYTF	TGTGCCAGCAACCCGCCGGGACAGGGTAACTATGGCTACACCTTC
-	many	TRBV12-3/TRBV12-4	TRBJ2-7	CASSLGGPAYEQYF	TGTGCCAGCAGTTTGGGGGGGCCCGCCTACGAGCAGTACTTC
TRBD1	few	TRBV28	TRBJ2-7	CASSPIRDSLLGEQYF	TGTGCCAGCAGTCCAATCCGGGACAGCCTACTGGGGGAGCAGTACTTC
-	-	TRBV2	TRBJ1-2	CASSETGKRVHGYTF	TGTGCCAGCAGTGAAACGGGGAAACGAGTTCATGGCTACACCTTC
-	-	TRBV19	TRBJ2-7	CASSRAGANYEQYF	TGTGCCAGTAGTAGGGCCGGGGCAAACTACGAGCAGTACTTC
TRBD1	many	TRBV12-3/TRBV12-4	TRBJ1-1	CAIRDRGYTEAFF	TGTGCCATTCGGGACAGGGGATACACTGAAGCTTTCTTT
-	-	TRBV10-3	TRBJ2-1	CAISERPGADYNEQFF	TGTGCCATCAGTGAGCGTCCGGGGGCGGACTACAATGAGCAGTTCTTC
TRBD2	few	TRBV6-1	TRBJ2-2	CASSRGVGELFF	TGTGCCAGCAGTCGGGGGGTCGGGGAGCTGTTTTTT
-	few	TRBV20-1	TRBJ1-1	CSASLPLGEAEAFF	TGCAGTGCTAGTCTACCCCTTGGGGAGGCTGAAGCTTTCTTT
-	once	TRBV28	TRBJ1-5	CASSLVSDQPQHF	TGTGCCAGCAGCTTAGTTTCTGATCAGCCCCAGCATTTT
TRBD2	-	TRBV3-1	TRBJ2-2	CASSRGLAGTGELFF	TGTGCCAGCAGCCGTGGACTAGCGGGCACCGGGGAGCTGTTTTTT
-	many	TRBV20-1	TRBJ1-2	CSASQGGGNYGYTF	TGCAGTGCTAGCCAAGGGGGGGGCAACTACGGCTACACCTTC
-	many	TRBV7-2	TRBJ1-2	CASSPQVVQANYGYTF	TGTGCCAGCAGCCCCCAGGTAGTACAGGCGAACTATGGCTACACCTTC